This TCR beta chain was recovered during a study of cytomegalovirus exposure and HLA in healthy donors. Findings and caveats of the study: A later analysis found TCR association rates differed by HLA locus, highest for DRB1 and lowest for HLA-C. Per published accounts, TCR beta sequences correctly predicted the HLA-A and HLA-B alleles of most subjects. Exclusion as indistinguishable affected some V segments, including TRBV6-2 and TRBV6-3.

PCR amplification relied on 60 Vbeta primers (plus 13 Jbeta primers). Using immunoSEQ multiplex PCR, the repertoire was profiled, and TCRdb retains in-frame clones only, with some absent. The table has fewer than 150,000 clones, around 77% seen once; the top ten hold 4% to 6%. Trimming left V 4 bases short and J 5 bases short, with 11 bases between. CDR3 length: 12 residues. Germline lookup yields CDR1 SQVTM and CDR2 ANQGSEA. This clone came up once. Its target is not known. The V call is TRBV29-1, the J call TRBJ2-5; D remains ambiguous. The sequencing sample was made of PBMCs. The TCR originated in a woman in her forties or fifties in good health and CMV-seronegative. Here the CDR3 reads CSVGGMTETQYF. The CDR3 DNA reads TGCAGCGTTGGAGGAATGACGGAGACCCAGTACTTC.